This TCR beta chain was obtained from a study of CD8+ T cells in alopecia areata. With 5 bases clipped from V and 5 bases from J, the junction kept 9 bases outside the gene matches. CDR3 length: 14 amino acids. Per the germline V gene, CDR1 is SGHVS and CDR2 is FQNEAQ. Isolated RNA was reverse transcribed into cDNA used as the sequencing template. Profiled with immunoSEQ multiplex PCR; TCRdb holds only in-frame clones, not every one. Among 110,000 to 150,000 clones listed, around two thirds were seen once. This clone was counted only a few times. This sequence was found in a human donor in good health. Sequencing was carried out using CD8+ T cells sorted from blood. The V gene is TRBV7-8, the J gene TRBJ2-7; 7 nucleotides align to TRBD2. Here the CDR3 DNA reads TGTGCCAGCAGCCGATCGAGCGGGGCCGACGAGCAGTACTTC. Translating gives CASSRSSGADEQYF.